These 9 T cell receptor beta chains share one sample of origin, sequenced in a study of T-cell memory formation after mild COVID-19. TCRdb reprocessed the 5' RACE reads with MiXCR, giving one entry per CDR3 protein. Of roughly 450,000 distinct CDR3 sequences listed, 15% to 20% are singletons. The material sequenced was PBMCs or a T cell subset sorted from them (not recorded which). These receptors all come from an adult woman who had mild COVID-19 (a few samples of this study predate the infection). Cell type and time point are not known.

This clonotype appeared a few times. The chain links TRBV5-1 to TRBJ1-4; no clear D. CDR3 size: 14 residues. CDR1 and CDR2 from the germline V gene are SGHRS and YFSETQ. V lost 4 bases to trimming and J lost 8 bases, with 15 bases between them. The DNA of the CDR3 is TGCGCCAGCAGCCGAGAAGTGACGGACGAAAAACTGTTTTTT. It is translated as CASSREVTDEKLFF.

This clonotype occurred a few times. The CDR3 DNA reads as TGTGCCAGCAGCTCATTACGGGAGGAGCAGTTCTTC. Protein product: CASSSLREEQFF. The chain has TRBV7-6 and TRBJ2-1; possibly TRBD2 for D (6 bases). This CDR3 is 12 amino acids long. Germline loops: CDR1 SGHVS, CDR2 FNYEAQ. Between the trimmed V and J ends, which lost 4 bases and 10 bases, there was a span of 11 bases.

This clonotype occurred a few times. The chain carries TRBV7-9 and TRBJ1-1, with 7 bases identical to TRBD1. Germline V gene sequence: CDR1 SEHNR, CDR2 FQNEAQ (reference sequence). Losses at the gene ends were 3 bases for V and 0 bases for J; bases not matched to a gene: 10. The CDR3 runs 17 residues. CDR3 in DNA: TGTGCCAGCAGCTTGGCGTCAGGGGGGTTAATGAACACTGAAGCTTTCTTT. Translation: CASSLASGGLMNTEAFF. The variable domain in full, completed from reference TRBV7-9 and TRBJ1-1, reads DTGVSQNPRHKITKRGQNVTFRCDPISEHNRLYWYRQTLGQGPEFLTYFQNEAQLEKSRLLSDRFSAERPKGSFSTLEIQRTEQGDSAMYLCASSLASGGLMNTEAFFGQGTRLTVV.

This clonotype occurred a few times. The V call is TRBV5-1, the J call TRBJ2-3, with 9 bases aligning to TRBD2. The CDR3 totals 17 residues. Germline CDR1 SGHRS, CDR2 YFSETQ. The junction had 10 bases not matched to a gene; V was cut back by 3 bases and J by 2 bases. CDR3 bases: TGCGCCAGCAGCTGGAGGGGACTAGCTCCCGCCACAGATACGCAGTATTTT. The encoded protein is CASSWRGLAPATDTQYF. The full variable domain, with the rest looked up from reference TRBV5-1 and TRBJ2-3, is KAGVTQTPRYLIKTRGQQVTLSCSPISGHRSVSWYQQTPGQGLQFLFEYFSETQRNKGNFPGRFSGRQFSNSRSEMNVSTLELGDSALYLCASSWRGLAPATDTQYFGPGTRLTVL.

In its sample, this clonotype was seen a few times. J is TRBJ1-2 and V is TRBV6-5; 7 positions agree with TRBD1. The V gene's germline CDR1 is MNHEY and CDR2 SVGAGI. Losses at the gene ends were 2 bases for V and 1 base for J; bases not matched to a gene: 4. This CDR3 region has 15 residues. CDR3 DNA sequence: TGTGCCAGCAGTTACGACAGGGCCATTAACTATGGCTACACCTTC. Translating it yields CASSYDRAINYGYTF.

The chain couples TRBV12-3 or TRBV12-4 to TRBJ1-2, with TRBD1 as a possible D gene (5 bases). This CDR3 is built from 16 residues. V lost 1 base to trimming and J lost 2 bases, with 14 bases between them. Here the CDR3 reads CASSLVAGPLNYGYTF. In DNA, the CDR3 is TGTGCCAGCAGTTTAGTGGCGGGGCCTCTCAACTATGGCTACACCTTC.

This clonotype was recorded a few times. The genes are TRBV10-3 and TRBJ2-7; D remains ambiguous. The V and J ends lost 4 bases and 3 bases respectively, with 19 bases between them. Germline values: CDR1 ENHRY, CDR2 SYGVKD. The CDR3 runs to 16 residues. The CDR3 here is CAISAWSHLRFYEQYF. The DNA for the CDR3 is TGTGCCATCAGTGCCTGGAGCCACCTACGTTTCTACGAGCAGTACTTC.

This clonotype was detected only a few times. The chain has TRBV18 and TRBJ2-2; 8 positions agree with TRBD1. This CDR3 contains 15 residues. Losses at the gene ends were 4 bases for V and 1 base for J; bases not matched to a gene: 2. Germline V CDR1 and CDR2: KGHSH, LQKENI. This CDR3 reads CASSHDRGNTGELFF. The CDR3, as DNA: TGTGCCAGCTCACACGACAGGGGGAACACCGGGGAGCTGTTTTTT.

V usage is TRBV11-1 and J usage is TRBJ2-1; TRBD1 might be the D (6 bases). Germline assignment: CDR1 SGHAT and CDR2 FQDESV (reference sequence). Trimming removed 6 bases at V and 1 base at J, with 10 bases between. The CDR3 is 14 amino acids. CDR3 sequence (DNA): TGTGCCAGCAGTAATGGACAGTCCTACAATGAGCAGTTCTTC. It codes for CASSNGQSYNEQFF.